The clone carrying this TCR beta chain was seen just once. As originally analysed: Reference gene primer amplification gave estimated nucleated cell counts. Clones were sequenced by immunoSEQ multiplex PCR, and TCRdb holds only the in-frame ones, with some missing. D and trimming come from the DNA, and the V and J calls and clone size come from that table. The sample has about 120,000 clones; almost 90% are singletons. The data are from a study of blood T cell repertoires in COVID-19. While infection was still active, Seattle patients were enrolled and then followed longitudinally. Germline-derived CDR1 and CDR2 are LGHNA and YNFKEQ. The V gene lost 0 bases and the J gene lost 0 bases, with 14 bases spanning the gap. The CDR3 is 17 residues long.

The clonotype comes from an older woman with COVID-19, enrolled during active disease. The rearrangement joins TRBV4-2 to TRBJ1-1; a possible D gene is TRBD1 (6 bases). The sequenced sample was peripheral blood. The DNA for the CDR3 is TGTGCCAGCAGCCAAGATGGGGGCCAACTGATGAACACTGAAGCTTTCTTT. Its protein product is CASSQDGGQLMNTEAFF.